Included here is one T cell receptor (beta chain) sequence, with context. The sample is drawn from a study of control samples from healthy donors and cancer patients. V lost 3 bases to trimming and J lost 1 base; unmatched junction nucleotides: 7. The CDR3 spans 16 residues. The germline gives CDR1 SGHRS, CDR2 YFSETQ. The repertoire was sequenced with immunoSEQ multiplex PCR; TCRdb's copy has only in-frame clones and lacks some. The sample consists of some 95,000 clones, almost 90% of them appearing once. The sample consisted of blood. The receptor was derived from a man aged 30 to 45 in good health. The rearrangement joins TRBV5-1 to TRBJ1-1; 9 nucleotides agree with TRBD1. The CDR3 protein is CASSSQTGGENTEAFF. CDR3 nucleotide sequence: TGCGCCAGCAGCTCGCAAACAGGGGGCGAGAACACTGAAGCTTTCTTT.